A selection of T cell receptor beta chains follows, all from one sample in a study of cytomegalovirus exposure and HLA in healthy donors. Using immunoSEQ multiplex PCR, the repertoire was profiled, and TCRdb retains in-frame clones only, with some absent. The sample carries some 110,000 clones, 74% recorded once. Material: PBMCs. The origin of the receptors is a woman between 50 and 59 years old in good health and CMV-seropositive. The CDR3 runs from the conserved cysteine through the conserved F or W.

CDR3,J,V
CASSDYRQGQETQYF,TRBJ2-5,TRBV11-3
CASSFQGNTEAFF,TRBJ1-1,TRBV7-3
CASRPSTASTNEKLFF,TRBJ1-4,TRBV19
CASSQDMVMAGGYNSPLHF,TRBJ1-6,TRBV4-1
CASTTTWTSVYNEQFF,TRBJ2-1,TRBV7-9
CASSWTANQPQHF,TRBJ1-5,TRBV27
CSASEIYGYTF,TRBJ1-2,TRBV20-1
CASGDPRVVNEQFF,TRBJ2-1,TRBV28
CASSQQGAGANVLTF,TRBJ2-6,TRBV4-2
CASGLVPMTGPYSGGYTF,TRBJ1-2,TRBV12-5
CASSLARRDNTGELFF,TRBJ2-2,TRBV5-1
CASSFGQAGNQPQHF,TRBJ1-5,TRBV7-2